This entry lists 14 T cell receptor beta chains sequenced from one sample in a study of cytomegalovirus exposure and HLA in healthy donors. PCR used 60 Vbeta primers and 13 Jbeta primers. Using immunoSEQ multiplex PCR, the repertoire was profiled, and TCRdb retains in-frame clones only, with some absent. The table includes 150,000 to 200,000 clones, 60% to 80% detected once. Input material: PBMCs. These receptors were taken from a man aged 35-49 years in good health and CMV-seropositive.

V is TRBV5-1 and J is TRBJ2-7, with D possibly being TRBD1 (6 bases). CDR1 and CDR2 from the germline V gene are SGHRS and YFSETQ. V was clipped by 4 bases and J by 1 base, with 12 bases between them. This CDR3 has 14 amino acids. CDR3: CASSGSGASYEQYF. The CDR3 DNA sequence: TGCGCCAGCAGCGGATCAGGGGCGTCCTACGAGCAGTACTTC.

A note on this clone: This sample includes further DNA sequences coding for the same CDR3. This sequence joins TRBV7-3 and TRBJ2-1; 13 nucleotides line up with TRBD2. There are 15 residues in the CDR3. Unmatched junction bases numbered 7, after V lost 4 bases and J lost 10 bases. Germline lookup yields CDR1 SGHTA and CDR2 FQGTGA. Here the CDR3 reads CASSSGLAGVNEQFF. DNA of the CDR3: TGTGCCAGCAGCTCCGGACTAGCGGGAGTCAACGAGCAGTTCTTC.

J is TRBJ2-3 and V is TRBV5-1, with D possibly being TRBD1 (5 bases). V was clipped by 2 bases and J by 3 bases, with 13 bases between them. Germline CDR1 is SGHRS and CDR2 is YFSETQ. There are 15 residues in the CDR3. DNA of the CDR3: TGCGCCAGCAGCTTTAGACCCTCAGGGACAGATACGCAGTATTTT. It specifies CASSFRPSGTDTQYF.

The rearrangement uses TRBV7-2 and TRBJ2-1; the D gene is possibly TRBD2 (8 bases). The CDR3 is made up of 16 amino acids. The V gene lost 6 bases and the J gene lost 7 bases, with 22 bases spanning the gap. Germline CDR1 and CDR2: SGHTA and FQGNSA. CDR3 coding DNA: TGTGCCAGCAGGTCAGGGGGTAGCGGGAAGGGGAATGAGCAGTTCTTC. This encodes CASRSGGSGKGNEQFF.

The chain has TRBV9 and TRBJ2-5, with D hard to call. The germline V gene has CDR1 SGDLS and CDR2 YYNGEE. V lost 4 bases and J 3 bases, leaving 13 bases between the germline ends. CDR3 size: 14 residues. CDR3 DNA: TGTGCCAGCAGCCCCTTGACGGGTGAAGAGACCCAGTACTTC. Its translation is CASSPLTGEETQYF.

This clone was seen more than once but under ten times. This chain links TRBV6-4 with TRBJ2-1, with TRBD2 matching over 10 bases. With 2 bases clipped from V and 9 bases from J, the junction kept 1 base outside the gene matches. The V gene's germline CDR1 is MRHNA and CDR2 SNTAGT. This CDR3 spans 13 amino acids. This CDR3 is CASSDRTSGEQFF. CDR3 in DNA: TGTGCCAGCAGTGACAGGACTAGCGGTGAGCAGTTCTTC.

The chain couples TRBV9 to TRBJ2-1; TRBD1 is a possible D gene (6 bases). The CDR3 length is 13 residues. CDR1 is SGDLS and CDR2 is YYNGEE in the germline V gene. Trimming left V 4 bases short and J 5 bases short, with 10 bases between. The DNA of the CDR3 is TGTGCCAGCAGCACCGGACAGCACAATGAGCAGTTCTTC. This translates into CASSTGQHNEQFF.

The chain joins TRBV15 to TRBJ1-6, with 10 bases that match TRBD1. Per the germline V gene, CDR1 is LNHNV and CDR2 is YYDKDF (reference sequence). Unmatched junction bases numbered 4, after V lost 3 bases and J lost 8 bases. The CDR3 length is 15 residues. The CDR3 loop is CATSRPGQGYSPLHF. The CDR3 DNA reads as TGTGCCACCAGCAGGCCGGGACAGGGGTATTCACCCCTCCACTTT.

V gene TRBV7-2 combines with J gene TRBJ2-1, with D possibly being TRBD2 (5 bases). This CDR3 has 16 residues. Trimming left V 2 bases short and J 4 bases short, with 15 bases between. In germline, CDR1 is SGHTA, CDR2 FQGNSA. The CDR3 coding sequence is TGTGCCAGCAGCTTAAGTGGAGGCGGGTTATACAATGAGCAGTTCTTC. Its protein is CASSLSGGGLYNEQFF. Variable domain in full (rest from reference TRBV7-2 and TRBJ2-1): GAGVSQSPSNKVTEKGKDVELRCDPISGHTALYWYRQSLGQGLEFLIYFQGNSAPDKSGLPSDRFSAERTGGSVSTLTIQRTQQEDSAVYLCASSLSGGGLYNEQFFGPGTRLTVL.

The rearrangement uses TRBV14 and TRBJ2-7; 7 nucleotides agree with TRBD1. V lost 1 base, J lost 5 bases, and 14 bases stayed unmatched. Germline assignment: CDR1 SGHDN and CDR2 FVKESK. The CDR3 is made up of 17 amino acids. CDR3 sequence: CASSQVVGAGGRDEQYF. In DNA form, the CDR3 reads TGTGCCAGCAGCCAAGTGGTGGGAGCAGGGGGTAGGGACGAGCAGTACTTC.

V gene TRBV5-6 combines with J gene TRBJ2-7; D call uncertain. Germline CDR1 and CDR2: SGHDT and YYEEEE. V lost 5 bases and J 2 bases, leaving 5 bases between the germline ends. The CDR3 has 11 amino acids. The CDR3 sequence is CASSTPYEQYF. Here the CDR3 DNA reads TGTGCCAGCAGTACACCCTACGAGCAGTACTTC.

The V and J genes are TRBV4-1 and TRBJ2-5, with a possible D match to TRBD2 (6 bases). V was clipped by 5 bases and J by 5 bases, with 12 bases between them. The CDR3 is 13 residues long. CDR1 is MGHRA and CDR2 is YSYEKL in the germline V gene. CDR3 nucleotide sequence: TGCGCCAGCAGCAAGACTAGTCGCGAGACCCAGTACTTC. This encodes CASSKTSRETQYF.

This clone was picked up a small number of times. The chain has TRBV7-9 and TRBJ2-1, with TRBD2 matching 12 bases. CDR1 SEHNR and CDR2 FQNEAQ come from the germline V gene (reference sequence). The J segment lost 7 bases and the V segment lost 6 bases, leaving 10 bases of the junction unmatched. The CDR3 sequence is 16 residues long. CDR3 DNA sequence: TGTGCCAGCAGTCGGAGTCCTAGCGGGAGGGGGAATGAGCAGTTCTTC. Its translation is CASSRSPSGRGNEQFF.

The V and J genes are TRBV19 and TRBJ1-1; 9 bases match TRBD1. Germline V CDR1 and CDR2: LNHDA, SQIVND (reference sequence). The CDR3 extends over 15 amino acids. Unmatched junction bases numbered 6, after V lost 3 bases and J lost 4 bases. This chain's CDR3 is CASSIALTGGTEAFF. The CDR3 DNA follows: TGTGCCAGTAGTATCGCCCTGACAGGGGGCACTGAAGCTTTCTTT.